The 9 T cell receptor beta chains in this list originate from one sample, sequenced in a study of glioma-infiltrating T cells (dated by TCRdb to 2016 to 2017). These reads were obtained on an Illumina MiSeq. TCR alpha and beta CDR3 regions were amplified with the iRepertoire nested amplicon-rescue multiplex PCR (arm-PCR) platform from RNA. Using fastp at Q25 and MiXCR, TCRdb reprocessed the public reads and kept productive beta chains. Identical CDR3 proteins give one entry, which carries the most common genes and DNA. A total of about 380,000 distinct CDR3 sequences appear in this sample, 41% of them only once. Approximately 12% of the sample belongs to the ten largest clones. Sequencing was carried out using glioma tissue, nonneoplastic brain tissue, or PBMCs (not recorded which). Receptors originate from a human donor with low-grade glioma or glioblastoma, undergoing nonglioma brain surgery, or in good health (not recorded which).

The V gene is TRBV24-1, the J gene TRBJ1-1, with 10 positions matching TRBD1. Germline trimming cut 10 bases from V and 4 bases from J; bases unmatched to any gene: 8. Germline V gene data show CDR1 as KGHDR and CDR2 as SFDVKD. CDR3 length: 14 residues. Here the CDR3 DNA reads TGTGCCACGGCCGAAGGGACAGGGGCCACTGAAGCTTTCTTT. Translated: CATAEGTGATEAFF.

The rearrangement links TRBV4-1 to TRBJ2-1; TRBD1 is a possible D gene (7 bases). The CDR3 spans 14 residues. V was clipped by 4 bases and J by 5 bases, with 12 bases between them. The germline V gene encodes CDR1 MGHRA and CDR2 YSYEKL. The CDR3 region has the DNA TGCGCCAGCAGCCCCCAGGGGGGAGACAATGAGCAGTTCTTC. Translated, it gives CASSPQGGDNEQFF.

This clonotype was seen repeatedly, ten times or more. The J gene is TRBJ1-5, the V gene TRBV20-1; D perhaps matches TRBD1 (5 bases). CDR1 is DFQATT and CDR2 is SNEGSKA in the germline V gene (reference sequence). V was trimmed by 1 base and J by 0 bases, leaving 10 bases between them. The CDR3 is made up of 15 amino acids. CDR3 region: CSARGTRYSNQPQHF. CDR3 DNA sequence: TGCAGTGCTAGAGGGACACGTTATAGCAATCAGCCCCAGCATTTT.

This clonotype appeared many times. The rearrangement links TRBV27 to TRBJ2-1; 8 bases match TRBD1. The CDR3 contains 17 residues. Germline V gene data show CDR1 as MNHEY and CDR2 as SMNVEV (reference sequence). The J segment lost 6 bases and the V segment lost 2 bases, leaving 12 bases of the junction unmatched. The CDR3 sequence: CASSLILQGAKGNEQFF. The CDR3 nucleotides are TGTGCCAGCAGTTTAATACTCCAGGGGGCAAAGGGCAATGAGCAGTTCTTC.

The chain uses TRBV4-1 and TRBJ2-7; D is undetermined. The CDR3 runs to 15 residues. CDR1 is MGHRA, CDR2 YSYEKL, per germline. Trimming removed 0 bases from V and 4 bases from J, with 13 bases in between. CDR3 sequence: CASSQDVAQRYEQYF. CDR3 nucleotide sequence: TGCGCCAGCAGCCAAGACGTCGCCCAGAGGTACGAGCAGTACTTC.

This clonotype was recorded a few times. The chain carries TRBV28 and TRBJ2-7, with 7 bases fitting TRBD2. CDR3 length: 16 amino acids. Germline V lookup: CDR1 MDHEN, CDR2 SYDVKM. V trimming: 4 bases; J trimming: 6 bases; junction bases outside the gene matches: 15. This CDR3 reads CASSSLGGSRLGEQYF. The CDR3 DNA is TGTGCCAGCAGTTCCCTGGGGGGGAGCAGGTTGGGCGAGCAGTACTTC.

For this clonotype: One end of the junction fails to match germline, which may point to a read error. The chain links TRBV6-2 or TRBV6-3 to TRBJ2-7, with D hard to call. Germline V lookup: CDR1 MNHEY, CDR2 SVGEGT. The CDR3 length is 12 residues. Here the CDR3 reads CASSYRSYEQCF. CDR3 sequence (DNA): TGTGCCAGCAGTTACCGGTCCTACGAGCAGTGCTTC.

This clonotype was counted between two and nine times. The rearrangement uses TRBV28 and TRBJ1-4; D perhaps matches TRBD1 (6 bases). Germline lookup yields CDR1 MDHEN and CDR2 SYDVKM. V was shortened by 5 bases and J by 3 bases, with 13 bases between the two germline ends. The CDR3 totals 15 residues. For the CDR3, the DNA is TGTGCCAGCAGTAGCACAGGGTTAGCTAATGAAAAACTGTTTTTT. It translates to CASSSTGLANEKLFF.

In the case of this clonotype: This may come from a read error, since a much larger clone is one base off. This rearrangement joins TRBV28 to TRBJ2-1, with TRBD2 identical over 8 bases. Germline V gene data show CDR1 as MDHEN and CDR2 as SYDVKM. The CDR3 is 14 residues long. V lost 6 bases and J lost 11; bases outside the gene matches: 12. DNA for the CDR3: TGTGCCAGCAGACGGGGACTAGGCTGGGATAAGCAGTTCTTC. It codes for CASRRGLGWDKQFF.